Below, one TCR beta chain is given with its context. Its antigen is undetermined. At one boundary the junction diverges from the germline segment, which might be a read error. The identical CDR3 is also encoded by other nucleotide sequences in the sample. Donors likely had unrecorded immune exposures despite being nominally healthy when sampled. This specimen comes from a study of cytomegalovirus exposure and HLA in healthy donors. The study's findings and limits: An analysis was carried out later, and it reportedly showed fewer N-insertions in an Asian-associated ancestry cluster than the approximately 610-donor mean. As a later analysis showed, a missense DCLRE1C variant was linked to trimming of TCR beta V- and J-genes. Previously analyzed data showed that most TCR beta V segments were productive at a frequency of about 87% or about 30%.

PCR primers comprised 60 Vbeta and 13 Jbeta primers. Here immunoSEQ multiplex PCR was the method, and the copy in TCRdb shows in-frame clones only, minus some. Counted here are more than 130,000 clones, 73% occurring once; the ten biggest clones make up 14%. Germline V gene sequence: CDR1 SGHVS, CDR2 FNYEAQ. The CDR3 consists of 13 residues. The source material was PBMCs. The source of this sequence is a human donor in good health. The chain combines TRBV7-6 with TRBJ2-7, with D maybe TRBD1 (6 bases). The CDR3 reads CASRGDGNYEQYF. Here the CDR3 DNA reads TGCGCCAGCAGGGGAGATGGGAACTACGAGCAGTACTTC.